This T cell receptor (beta chain) originates from a study of radiotherapy plus CTLA-4 blockade in lung cancer. In germline, CDR1 is ENHRY, CDR2 SYGVKD. The CDR3 is 13 residues long. Trimming cost V 10 bases and J 2 bases; bases outside gene matches: 4. TCRdb's copy holds only in-frame clones and misses some; the assay was immunoSEQ multiplex PCR. The sample contains roughly 98,000 clones, about 81% of which appear only once. The chain links TRBV10-3 to TRBJ2-7, with 11 bases fitting TRBD2. The sequence was obtained from a human donor with non-small cell lung cancer who had a partial response to radiotherapy plus ipilimumab. The material was peripheral blood, obtained from a patient treated with radiotherapy plus ipilimumab. CDR3 residues: CATGTSGAYEQYF. CDR3 nucleotide sequence: TGTGCCACAGGGACTAGCGGAGCCTACGAGCAGTACTTC.